The 9 T cell receptor beta chains presented below share a single source sample, sequenced in a study of OX40 agonist ivuxolimab in advanced cancers. TCRdb keeps only in-frame clones here, not all; method: immunoSEQ multiplex PCR. The sample consists of about 45,000 clones, around 84% of them appearing once. The sequenced sample was CD4+ or CD8+ T cells sorted from blood, obtained in a trial of the OX40 agonist ivuxolimab. These receptor sequences come from an adult with an advanced solid tumor such as melanoma, head and neck, liver or kidney cancer.

The chain links TRBV19 to TRBJ1-2, with D perhaps matching TRBD1 (6 bases). The CDR3 is 14 residues long. In germline, CDR1 is LNHDA, CDR2 SQIVND (reference sequence). V was trimmed by 7 bases and J by 3 bases, leaving 15 bases between them. This chain's CDR3 is CASIGGLRHYGYTF. The CDR3 DNA reads as TGTGCCAGTATTGGGGGCCTGCGACACTATGGCTACACCTTC.

CDR3 sequence (DNA): TGTGCCAGCAGCCTAGGGTTGAACACTGAAGCTTTCTTT. This translates into CASSLGLNTEAFF. The chain recombines TRBV5-4 with TRBJ1-1, with D uncertain. CDR3 length: 13 residues. The V gene's germline CDR1 is SGHNT and CDR2 YYREEE (reference sequence). The ends were cut back, 4 bases at V and 0 bases at J, with 7 bases in the middle.

This clone qualifies as medium-sized. The V call is TRBV2, the J call TRBJ2-1; no clear D. The germline V gene encodes CDR1 SNHLY and CDR2 FYNNEI. The ends were cut back, 7 bases at V and 9 bases at J, with 13 bases in the middle. This CDR3 region has 12 residues. Here the CDR3 DNA reads TGTGCCAGCAACCAACCGGTGAGTGAGCAGTTCTTC. Translated: CASNQPVSEQFF. The entire variable domain, with the rest obtained from reference TRBV2 and TRBJ2-1, is as follows: EPEVTQTPSHQVTQMGQEVILRCVPISNHLYFYWYRQILGQKVEFLVSFYNNEISEKSEIFDDQFSVERPDGSNFTLKIRSTKLEDSAMYFCASNQPVSEQFFGPGTRLTVL.

This clone appeared once. The gene calls are TRBV27 and TRBJ2-7; 11 bases agree with TRBD1. The V gene end was trimmed by 4 bases and the J gene end by 2 bases; junction bases not matched to a gene: 4. The CDR3 totals 15 residues. Germline V CDR1 and CDR2: MNHEY, SMNVEV (reference sequence). CDR3: CASSWRTGGTYEQYF. DNA of the CDR3: TGTGCCAGCAGTTGGAGGACAGGGGGCACCTACGAGCAGTACTTC.

The chain combines TRBV4-2 with TRBJ2-6; no reliable D call. This CDR3 has 17 residues. The V gene's germline CDR1 is LGHNA and CDR2 YNFKEQ. The ends were cut back, 0 bases at V and 1 base at J, with 10 bases in the middle. CDR3 in amino acids: CASSQDGSSSGANVLTF. Here the CDR3 DNA reads TGTGCCAGCAGCCAAGATGGCTCCTCTTCTGGGGCCAACGTCCTGACTTTC.

This rearrangement joins TRBV5-4 to TRBJ2-1; the match to TRBD2 covers 10 bases. Germline CDR1 and CDR2: SGHNT and YYREEE (reference sequence). V shed 4 bases, J shed 2 bases, and the junction held 9 bases outside the gene matches. The length of the CDR3 is 17 residues. The chain's CDR3 is CASSTGLAENPYNEQFF. CDR3 nucleotides: TGTGCCAGCAGCACCGGACTAGCGGAAAACCCCTACAATGAGCAGTTCTTC.

This chain joins TRBV7-9 and TRBJ2-7; TRBD1 aligns across 7 bases. The length of the CDR3 is 13 residues. Trimming took 5 bases from V and 3 from J; bases not matched to a gene: 4. In germline, CDR1 is SEHNR, CDR2 FQNEAQ (reference sequence). CDR3 region: CASSARDSYEQYF. The CDR3 DNA reads TGTGCCAGCAGCGCTCGGGACAGCTACGAGCAGTACTTC.

This clone was seen a single time. The CDR3 loop is CASSPRPGHEQYF. The CDR3 coding sequence is TGTGCCAGCAGTCCCAGACCAGGCCACGAGCAGTACTTC. The chain recombines TRBV6-1 with TRBJ2-5; D is undetermined. The J call may be in error: the DNA end matches TRBJ2-7 better. Germline CDR1 reads MNHNS; CDR2 reads SASEGT. The CDR3 loop spans 13 amino acids.

Written as DNA, the CDR3 is TGTGCCAGTAGTACAGCCCCGTTCGGCACAGATACGCAGTATTTT. It is translated as CASSTAPFGTDTQYF. The J gene is TRBJ2-3, the V gene TRBV19; D uncertain. Trimming left V 4 bases short and J 1 base short, with 12 bases between. Germline CDR1 is LNHDA and CDR2 is SQIVND (reference sequence). The CDR3 extends over 15 amino acids. Combining the CDR3 with reference TRBV19 and TRBJ2-3 gives the whole variable domain DGGITQSPKYLFRKEGQNVTLSCEQNLNHDAMYWYRQDPGQGLRLIYYSQIVNDFQKGDIAEGYSVSREKKESFPLTVTSAQKNPTAFYLCASSTAPFGTDTQYFGPGTRLTVL.